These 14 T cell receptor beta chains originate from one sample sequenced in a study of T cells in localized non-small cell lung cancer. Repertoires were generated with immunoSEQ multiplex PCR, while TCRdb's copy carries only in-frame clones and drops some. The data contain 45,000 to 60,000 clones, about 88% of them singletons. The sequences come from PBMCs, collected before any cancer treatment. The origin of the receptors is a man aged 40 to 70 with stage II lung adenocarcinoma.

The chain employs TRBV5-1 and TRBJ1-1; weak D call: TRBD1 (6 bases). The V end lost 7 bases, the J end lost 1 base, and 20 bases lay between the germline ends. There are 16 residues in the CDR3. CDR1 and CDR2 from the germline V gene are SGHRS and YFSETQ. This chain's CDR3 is CASRPTGVDRNTEAFF. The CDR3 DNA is TGCGCCAGCCGCCCAACGGGGGTGGACAGGAACACTGAAGCTTTCTTT.

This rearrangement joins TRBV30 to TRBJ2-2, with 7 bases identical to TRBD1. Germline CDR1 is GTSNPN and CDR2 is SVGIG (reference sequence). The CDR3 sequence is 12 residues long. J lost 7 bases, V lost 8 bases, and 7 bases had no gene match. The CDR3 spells CAGQGVNGELFF. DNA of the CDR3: TGTGCCGGTCAGGGGGTGAACGGGGAGCTGTTTTTT.

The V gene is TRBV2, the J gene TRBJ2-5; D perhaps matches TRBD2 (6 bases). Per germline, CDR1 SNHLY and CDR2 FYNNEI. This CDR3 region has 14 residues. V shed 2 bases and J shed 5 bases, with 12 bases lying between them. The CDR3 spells CASSELTGGETQYF. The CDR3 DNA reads TGTGCCAGCAGTGAATTAACAGGAGGGGAGACCCAGTACTTC.

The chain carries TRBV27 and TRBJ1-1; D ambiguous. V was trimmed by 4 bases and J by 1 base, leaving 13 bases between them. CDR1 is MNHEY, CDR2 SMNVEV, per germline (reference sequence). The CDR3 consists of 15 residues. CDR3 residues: CASSSPLLQNTEAFF. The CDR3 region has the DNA TGTGCCAGCAGTTCCCCCCTCCTTCAGAACACTGAAGCTTTCTTT.

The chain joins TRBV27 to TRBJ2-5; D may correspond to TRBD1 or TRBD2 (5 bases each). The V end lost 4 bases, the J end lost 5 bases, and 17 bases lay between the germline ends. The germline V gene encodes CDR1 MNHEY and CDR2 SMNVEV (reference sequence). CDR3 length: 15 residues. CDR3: CASSSGASPQETQYF. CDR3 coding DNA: TGTGCCAGCAGTTCCGGGGCAAGCCCCCAGGAGACCCAGTACTTC.

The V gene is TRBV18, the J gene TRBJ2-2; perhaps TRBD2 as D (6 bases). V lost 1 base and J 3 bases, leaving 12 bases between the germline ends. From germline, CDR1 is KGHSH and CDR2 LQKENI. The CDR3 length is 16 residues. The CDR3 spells CASSPRVGGDTGELFF. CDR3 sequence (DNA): TGTGCCAGCTCACCACGTGTGGGGGGAGACACCGGGGAGCTGTTTTTT.

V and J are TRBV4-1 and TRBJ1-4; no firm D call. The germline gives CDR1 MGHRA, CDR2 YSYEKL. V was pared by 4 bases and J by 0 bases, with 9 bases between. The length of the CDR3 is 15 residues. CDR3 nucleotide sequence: TGCGCCAGCAGCCCTTCGGGTGCAACTAATGAAAAACTGTTTTTT. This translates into CASSPSGATNEKLFF.

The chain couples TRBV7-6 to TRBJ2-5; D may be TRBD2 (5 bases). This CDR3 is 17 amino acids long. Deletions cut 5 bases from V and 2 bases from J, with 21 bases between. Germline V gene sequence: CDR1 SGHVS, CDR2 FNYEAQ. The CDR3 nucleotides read TGTGCCAGCAGCCGAGGGTTGGCAGTCTATGTTCAAGAGACCCAGTACTTC. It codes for CASSRGLAVYVQETQYF.

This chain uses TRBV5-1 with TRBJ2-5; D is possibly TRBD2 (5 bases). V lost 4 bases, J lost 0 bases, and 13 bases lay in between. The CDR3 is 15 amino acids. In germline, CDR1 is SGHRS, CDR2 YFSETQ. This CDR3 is CASSHVPGYQETQYF. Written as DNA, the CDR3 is TGCGCCAGCAGCCACGTACCGGGGTACCAAGAGACCCAGTACTTC.

Here the CDR3 DNA reads TGTGCCAGCAGCCTCTTCCCCACCTATGAGCAGTTCTTC. It translates to CASSLFPTYEQFF. The rearrangement uses TRBV11-2 and TRBJ2-1; D is undetermined. This CDR3 contains 13 residues. With 5 bases removed from V and 8 bases from J, the gap between germline ends came to 13 bases. In germline, CDR1 is SGHAT, CDR2 FQNNGV.

This CDR3 is CASSVARESNTIYF. In DNA, the CDR3 is TGTGCCAGCAGCGTTGCCCGGGAGAGTAACACCATATATTTT. V is TRBV9 and J is TRBJ1-3; no reliable D call. V was trimmed by 2 bases and J by 7 bases, leaving 13 bases between them. There are 14 residues in the CDR3. CDR1 and CDR2 (germline): SGDLS, YYNGEE.

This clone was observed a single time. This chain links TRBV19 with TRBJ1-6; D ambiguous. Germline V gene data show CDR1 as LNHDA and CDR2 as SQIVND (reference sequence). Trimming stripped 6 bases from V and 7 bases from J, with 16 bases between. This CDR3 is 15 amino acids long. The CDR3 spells CASSVPTWENSPLHF. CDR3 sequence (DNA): TGTGCCAGTAGCGTCCCGACATGGGAGAATTCACCCCTCCACTTT.

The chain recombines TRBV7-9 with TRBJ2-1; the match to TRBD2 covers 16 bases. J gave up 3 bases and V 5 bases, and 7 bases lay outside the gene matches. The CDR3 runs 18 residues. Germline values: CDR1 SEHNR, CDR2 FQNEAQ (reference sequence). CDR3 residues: CASSRGLAGGRNYNEQFF. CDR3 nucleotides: TGTGCCAGCAGCCGGGGACTAGCGGGGGGGCGGAACTACAATGAGCAGTTCTTC.

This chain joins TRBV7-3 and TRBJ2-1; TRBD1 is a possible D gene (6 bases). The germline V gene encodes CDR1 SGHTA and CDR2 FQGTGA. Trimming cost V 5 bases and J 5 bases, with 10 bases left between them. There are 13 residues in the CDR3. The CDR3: CASSPRGNNEQFF. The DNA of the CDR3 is TGTGCCAGCAGCCCTAGGGGGAACAATGAGCAGTTCTTC.